A single sample gave rise to the 5 T cell receptor beta chains below, sequenced in a study of T cell repertoires in cytomegalovirus infection. TCRdb analysed the reads with MiXCR anew, one entry per CDR3 protein. The top ten clones hold 2.5% to 3.5% of a sample with about 740,000 distinct CDR3 sequences, roughly a third of them seen once. Sequencing was performed on PBMCs. The receptors were sampled from a human donor in good health (CMV status not recorded). Some clones in this sample may be carry-over from other donors' samples.

The sample holds many counts of this clonotype. The rearrangement joins TRBV7-2 to TRBJ2-7; D unresolved. The CDR3 has 13 residues. V gave up 4 bases and J gave up 5 bases, with 12 bases separating them. CDR1 is SGHTA and CDR2 is FQGNSA in the germline V gene. The CDR3 protein is CASSYEVIHEQYF. CDR3 DNA sequence: TGTGCCAGCAGCTATGAAGTCATACACGAGCAGTACTTC.

This clonotype was counted a few times. CDR3 nucleotides: TGTGCCAGCAGTCTGGGGCGCGTTCGAGACAATGAGCAGTTCTTC. It yields the protein CASSLGRVRDNEQFF. The chain carries TRBV28 and TRBJ2-1, with D perhaps matching TRBD1 (5 bases). The CDR3 totals 15 residues. CDR1 and CDR2 from the germline V gene are MDHEN and SYDVKM. V was clipped by 5 bases and J by 5 bases, with 16 bases between them. Full variable domain (remainder filled in from reference TRBV28 and TRBJ2-1): DVKVTQSSRYLVKRTGEKVFLECVQDMDHENMFWYRQDPGLGLRLIYFSYDVKMKEKGDIPEGYSVSREKKERFSLILESASTNQTSMYLCASSLGRVRDNEQFFGPGTRLTVL.

This chain links TRBV11-2 with TRBJ2-3; the D is unclear. This CDR3 comprises 14 residues. V lost 2 bases to trimming and J lost 5 bases, with 11 bases between them. Germline CDR1 is SGHAT and CDR2 is FQNNGV. This CDR3 is CASSLWRFGDTQYF. CDR3 DNA sequence: TGTGCCAGCAGCTTATGGCGATTTGGAGATACGCAGTATTTT.

V usage is TRBV12-3 or TRBV12-4 and J usage is TRBJ1-5; 9 bases line up with TRBD1. J lost 5 bases, V lost 3 bases, and 5 bases had no gene match. The CDR3 loop spans 15 amino acids. The CDR3 nucleotides are TGTGCCAGCAGTTTCGGGACAGGGTTAGATCAGCCCCAGCATTTT. It translates to CASSFGTGLDQPQHF.

This clonotype was seen a few times. The chain couples TRBV10-3 to TRBJ2-7; TRBD1 is a possible D gene (6 bases). Germline assignment: CDR1 ENHRY and CDR2 SYGVKD. Trimming removed 6 bases at V and 3 bases at J, with 12 bases between. CDR3 length: 13 residues. The CDR3 region is CAIRAGDLYEQYF. In nucleotides, the CDR3 is TGTGCCATCAGGGCAGGGGACCTCTACGAGCAGTACTTC.